The 10 T cell receptor beta chains given below trace back to one sample, sequenced in a study of cytomegalovirus exposure and HLA in healthy donors. PCR employed 60 Vbeta and 13 Jbeta primers. TCRdb keeps only in-frame clones here, not all; method: immunoSEQ multiplex PCR. This table holds roughly 89,000 clones, approximately 76% found once. Sequenced: PBMCs. These receptors were collected from a man aged 25 to 45 in good health and CMV-seropositive.

The J gene is TRBJ2-7, the V gene TRBV4-2; 7 bases agree with TRBD2. V trimming: 1 base; J trimming: 6 bases; junction bases outside the gene matches: 15. The CDR3 is made up of 17 amino acids. Germline lookup yields CDR1 LGHNA and CDR2 YNFKEQ. The CDR3 is CASSQALGSGIKVEQYF. CDR3 sequence (DNA): TGTGCCAGCAGCCAAGCCCTGGGCAGCGGGATTAAGGTCGAGCAGTACTTC.

V is TRBV19 and J is TRBJ1-5, with a tentative D call TRBD1 (5 bases). Germline lookup yields CDR1 LNHDA and CDR2 SQIVND (reference sequence). There are 16 residues in the CDR3. Between the trimmed V and J ends, which lost 1 base and 4 bases, there was a span of 14 bases. The CDR3 DNA follows: TGTGCCAGTAGTATAGGTAGGGCCCCAGGGAATCAGCCCCAGCATTTT. It is translated as CASSIGRAPGNQPQHF.

The rearrangement links TRBV19 to TRBJ2-7; TRBD2 agrees at 10 bases. V dropped 5 bases and J dropped 3; count of bases not matched to a gene: 4. Germline V gene sequence: CDR1 LNHDA, CDR2 SQIVND (reference sequence). CDR3 size: 14 residues. The CDR3 reads CASSVLAGVYEQYF. The CDR3 bases are TGTGCCAGTAGTGTGCTAGCGGGGGTCTACGAGCAGTACTTC.

The chain carries TRBV11-3 and TRBJ2-7, with D possibly matching TRBD1 (5 bases). This CDR3 contains 13 residues. Per the germline V gene, CDR1 is SGHNT and CDR2 is YENEEA. Trimming pared 5 bases from V and 2 bases from J, leaving 10 bases between. This CDR3 is CASSQTGTYEQYF. The CDR3 DNA reads TGTGCCAGCAGCCAAACAGGAACCTACGAGCAGTACTTC.

The genes are TRBV11-2 and TRBJ2-2, with TRBD1 as a possible D gene (6 bases). Germline V gene lookup returns CDR1 SGHAT and CDR2 FQNNGV. Trimming left V 2 bases short and J 0 bases short, with 10 bases between. This CDR3 has 16 amino acids. The CDR3: CASSLLQGTNTGELFF. CDR3 DNA: TGTGCCAGCAGCTTATTACAGGGAACGAACACCGGGGAGCTGTTTTTT.

This clone came up a few times. This specimen includes other DNA sequences encoding the same CDR3. This rearrangement joins TRBV7-8 to TRBJ2-3; no definite D call. Germline loops: CDR1 SGHVS, CDR2 FQNEAQ. Trimming cost V 1 base and J 5 bases, with 13 bases left between them. The CDR3 sequence is 15 residues long. This CDR3 reads CASSLGRSEVDTQYF. As DNA, the CDR3 is TGTGCCAGCAGCTTAGGCCGGTCTGAGGTAGATACGCAGTATTTT.

V gene TRBV4-2 combines with J gene TRBJ1-5, with 9 bases aligning to TRBD1. Trimming removed 3 bases from V and 6 bases from J; junction bases left unmatched: 9. The CDR3 has 16 amino acids. CDR1 is LGHNA, CDR2 YNFKEQ, per germline. The CDR3 sequence is CASSHSMDRGSQPQHF. CDR3 DNA sequence: TGTGCCAGCAGCCACTCGATGGACAGGGGAAGTCAGCCCCAGCATTTT.

The rearrangement joins TRBV2 to TRBJ2-2, with D tentatively TRBD1 (5 bases). V gave up 3 bases and J gave up 6 bases, with 14 bases separating them. The CDR3 sequence is 15 residues long. CDR1 SNHLY and CDR2 FYNNEI come from the germline V gene. The DNA for the CDR3 is TGTGCCAGCAGTGAGTCCCAGGGTTGGGCCGGGGAGCTGTTTTTT. It yields the protein CASSESQGWAGELFF. The entire variable domain, with the rest obtained from reference TRBV2 and TRBJ2-2, is as follows: EPEVTQTPSHQVTQMGQEVILRCVPISNHLYFYWYRQILGQKVEFLVSFYNNEISEKSEIFDDQFSVERPDGSNFTLKIRSTKLEDSAMYFCASSESQGWAGELFFGEGSRLTVL.

This clone was recorded a few times. The chain recombines TRBV6-1 with TRBJ2-1; the D gene is possibly TRBD2 (6 bases). The germline V gene encodes CDR1 MNHNS and CDR2 SASEGT. The CDR3 is 13 amino acids. V lost 5 bases, J lost 5 bases, and 10 bases lay in between. The CDR3 DNA reads as TGTGCCAGCAGTAGTGGAGGGAACAATGAGCAGTTCTTC. Translation gives CASSSGGNNEQFF.

The chain has TRBV29-1 and TRBJ1-1; D possibly corresponds to TRBD1 (5 bases). The germline V gene encodes CDR1 SQVTM and CDR2 ANQGSEA. Trimming shortened V by 5 bases and J by 0 bases, and 10 bases separated the two germline ends. The CDR3 covers 13 residues. The DNA for the CDR3 is TGCAGCGTTCGGACGGACATGAACACTGAAGCTTTCTTT. This sequence encodes CSVRTDMNTEAFF.